This T cell receptor beta chain was obtained from a study of beta chain features in type 1 diabetes. Populations obtained by sorting all exceeded 95% purity. The study's findings and limits: Although PCR might favor shorter templates, it would do so equally in patients and controls. The study found fewer insertions and more deletions at VDJ junctions in type 1 diabetes patients. Unsettled here was the matter of whether HLA type influences TCRB rearrangement.

The V gene's germline CDR1 is SNHLY and CDR2 FYNNEI. The CDR3 length is 14 residues. This clone was picked up one time. Antigen specificity is unknown. One junction end disagrees with the germline gene, perhaps due to a read error. This sample includes further DNA sequences coding for the same CDR3. The authors reverse transcribed all of the isolated RNA, so sequencing captured expressed TCRB transcripts. Using immunoSEQ multiplex PCR, the repertoire was profiled, and TCRdb retains in-frame clones only, with some absent. The data contain hundreds of thousands of clones, 15% to 19% of them singletons. The sample consisted of naive CD4+ T cells from blood. This clonotype originated in a man in his late teens or twenties in good health. The chain employs TRBV2 and TRBJ2-2; D is possibly TRBD1 or TRBD2 (5 bases each). In DNA, the CDR3 is TGTGCCAGCAGTGAAGCGAAGGGGACCGGAGAGCTGTTTTTT. This encodes CASSEAKGTGELFF.